Shown below are 17 T cell receptor beta chains from a single sample sequenced in a study of T cell changes during pregnancy in multiple sclerosis. The table came from immunoSEQ multiplex PCR; TCRdb's copy has only in-frame clones and leaves some out. The table shows around 32,000 clones, with approximately 90% occurring only once. Specimen: CD8+ T cells from peripheral blood mononuclear cells, collected in the third trimester of pregnancy. The receptors stem from a female donor with multiple sclerosis, enrolled in a pregnancy study.

V usage is TRBV29-1 and J usage is TRBJ2-5; TRBD2 might be the D (6 bases). CDR1 SQVTM and CDR2 ANQGSEA come from the germline V gene. The CDR3 length is 14 residues. V was cut by 7 bases and J by 1 base, with 16 bases left in between. The CDR3, as DNA: TGCAGCGCCGTGGCTTCGGGACTCCAAGAGACCCAGTACTTC. Its protein product is CSAVASGLQETQYF.

The chain couples TRBV6-5 to TRBJ2-1; 10 bases match TRBD2. V gave up 2 bases and J gave up 0 bases; unmatched junction bases: 1. The CDR3 length is 16 residues. Looked up from germline, CDR1 is MNHEY and CDR2 is SVGAGI. The CDR3 protein is CASSYASGSSYNEQFF. In nucleotides, the CDR3 is TGTGCCAGCAGTTACGCTAGCGGGAGCTCCTACAATGAGCAGTTCTTC.

The rearrangement joins TRBV6-5 to TRBJ2-7; 11 positions agree with TRBD2. J was trimmed by 4 bases and V by 2 bases; bases with no gene match: 1. This CDR3 region has 14 residues. The germline CDR1 and CDR2 sequences are MNHEY and SVGAGI. The CDR3 here is CASSYGTSGYEQYF. The CDR3 bases are TGTGCCAGCAGTTACGGGACTAGCGGATACGAGCAGTACTTC.

V gene TRBV7-9 combines with J gene TRBJ1-1; D is possibly TRBD1 (5 bases). CDR3 length equals 14 residues. Germline CDR1 and CDR2: SEHNR and FQNEAQ (reference sequence). V was clipped by 5 bases and J by 3 bases, with 13 bases between them. The CDR3 DNA is TGTGCCAGCAGCCCAACGGGGGGGGACACTGAAGCTTTCTTT. The encoded protein is CASSPTGGDTEAFF.

This clone appeared a few times. The DNA for the CDR3 is TGTGCCAGCAGCTTAGCGCGGGACAGTGGCTTCAATGAGCAGTTCTTC. Translation gives CASSLARDSGFNEQFF. The V and J genes are TRBV7-6 and TRBJ2-1; D perhaps matches TRBD1 (7 bases). The V and J ends lost 0 bases and 6 bases respectively, with 15 bases between them. This CDR3 is 16 amino acids long. Germline CDR1 is SGHVS and CDR2 is FNYEAQ.

The rearrangement uses TRBV28 and TRBJ2-7, with 7 bases that match TRBD1. J was trimmed by 4 bases and V by 6 bases; bases with no gene match: 12. Germline V gives CDR1 MDHEN, CDR2 SYDVKM. This CDR3 is 15 amino acids long. CDR3 residues: CASREPGQPPYEQYF. The CDR3 DNA reads as TGTGCCAGCAGGGAACCGGGACAGCCTCCTTACGAGCAGTACTTC.

V is TRBV30 and J is TRBJ1-6, with 7 positions matching TRBD1. The CDR3 length is 16 residues. Germline V gene data show CDR1 as GTSNPN and CDR2 as SVGIG (reference sequence). Germline trimming cut 5 bases from V and 3 bases from J; bases unmatched to any gene: 10. The CDR3 DNA follows: TGTGCCTGGGCCGACAGGGAATTTGGCTATAATTCACCCCTCCACTTT. Protein product: CAWADREFGYNSPLHF.

The chain is built from TRBV29-1 and TRBJ1-2; the match to TRBD1 covers 8 bases. Trimming took 7 bases from V and 5 from J; bases not matched to a gene: 6. This CDR3 region has 12 residues. The germline V gene encodes CDR1 SQVTM and CDR2 ANQGSEA. CDR3 nucleotides: TGCAGCGGGGGACAGGACTCTTATGGCTACACCTTC. Protein: CSGGQDSYGYTF.

The chain recombines TRBV7-6 with TRBJ1-1; D not certain. Per germline, CDR1 SGHVS and CDR2 FNYEAQ. This CDR3 has 14 residues. The ends were cut back, 1 base at V and 6 bases at J, with 12 bases in the middle. CDR3 DNA: TGTGCCAGCAGCTTAGTGGGCGGCGGGCCTGAAGCTTTCTTT. Translated: CASSLVGGGPEAFF. The full variable domain, rest sourced from reference TRBV7-6 and TRBJ1-1, is GAGVSQSPRYKVTKRGQDVALRCDPISGHVSLYWYRQALGQGPEFLTYFNYEAQQDKSGLPNDRFSAERPEGSISTLTIQRTEQRDSAMYRCASSLVGGGPEAFFGQGTRLTVV.

This chain uses TRBV7-9 with TRBJ2-3; 8 bases are a match to TRBD2. Germline-derived CDR1 and CDR2 are SEHNR and FQNEAQ (reference sequence). V trimming: 5 bases; J trimming: 2 bases; junction bases outside the gene matches: 12. There are 17 residues in the CDR3. The CDR3 sequence is CASSPPLAGRDTDTQYF. CDR3 in DNA: TGTGCCAGCAGCCCCCCCTTAGCGGGGCGGGACACAGATACGCAGTATTTT.

This clone was counted a few times. This chain uses TRBV7-2 with TRBJ1-1; 9 bases are shared with TRBD1. Losses at the gene ends were 5 bases for V and 4 bases for J; bases not matched to a gene: 2. CDR3 length: 13 residues. The germline V gene encodes CDR1 SGHTA and CDR2 FQGNSA. As DNA, the CDR3 is TGTGCCAGCAGCCCGGGACAGGGCACTGAAGCTTTCTTT. Its protein is CASSPGQGTEAFF.

This chain links TRBV27 with TRBJ1-1; 7 nucleotides line up with TRBD1. The CDR3 runs to 14 residues. Trimming removed 3 bases from V and 4 bases from J; junction bases left unmatched: 5. The germline V gene encodes CDR1 MNHEY and CDR2 SMNVEV (reference sequence). The CDR3 spells CASSLTGTGTEAFF. CDR3 sequence (DNA): TGTGCCAGCAGTTTGACAGGGACGGGCACTGAAGCTTTCTTT.

This clone was detected only once. The genes are TRBV5-1 and TRBJ2-1; 8 bases are a match to TRBD2. The CDR3 contains 17 residues. Trimming cost V 0 bases and J 3 bases; bases outside gene matches: 8. Germline assignment: CDR1 SGHRS and CDR2 YFSETQ. This chain's CDR3 is CASSLDGSGDFYNEQFF. Written as DNA, the CDR3 is TGCGCCAGCAGCTTGGATGGTAGCGGGGACTTCTACAATGAGCAGTTCTTC. Variable domain in full (rest from reference TRBV5-1 and TRBJ2-1): KAGVTQTPRYLIKTRGQQVTLSCSPISGHRSVSWYQQTPGQGLQFLFEYFSETQRNKGNFPGRFSGRQFSNSRSEMNVSTLELGDSALYLCASSLDGSGDFYNEQFFGPGTRLTVL.

This chain joins TRBV7-9 and TRBJ2-1; TRBD2 agrees at 15 bases. The CDR3 consists of 19 residues. Losses at the gene ends were 0 bases for V and 4 bases for J; bases not matched to a gene: 7. Germline V gene data show CDR1 as SEHNR and CDR2 as FQNEAQ (reference sequence). The CDR3, as DNA: TGTGCCAGCAGCTTAGCGCGGACTAGCGGGAGGGCATCGTACAATGAGCAGTTCTTC. It translates to CASSLARTSGRASYNEQFF.

The chain uses TRBV27 and TRBJ1-1, with TRBD1 identical over 7 bases. The junction had 7 bases not matched to a gene; V was cut back by 2 bases and J by 4 bases. Germline V CDR1 and CDR2: MNHEY, SMNVEV (reference sequence). CDR3 length equals 15 residues. CDR3 sequence (DNA): TGTGCCAGCAGTTTAAAGGGGGCTAGGAGCACTGAAGCTTTCTTT. It encodes CASSLKGARSTEAFF.

The chain combines TRBV28 with TRBJ2-3; 7 bases are a match to TRBD1. The trim removed 5 bases at V and 1 base at J, leaving 12 bases unmatched. CDR1 is MDHEN, CDR2 SYDVKM, per germline. CDR3 size: 17 residues. In DNA, the CDR3 is TGTGCCAGCAGTCCAACCCGACAGGGCGCGGGCACAGATACGCAGTATTTT. Translating gives CASSPTRQGAGTDTQYF.

This clone is a singleton in its sample. The CDR3 sequence: CASSGDPPGLAGALGIYEQYF. In DNA, the CDR3 is TGTGCCAGCAGTGGGGATCCCCCGGGACTAGCGGGGGCCCTCGGGATATACGAGCAGTACTTC. The rearrangement joins TRBV2 to TRBJ2-7, with 14 bases identical to TRBD2. Germline V gene lookup returns CDR1 SNHLY and CDR2 FYNNEI. V lost 4 bases and J lost 4; bases outside the gene matches: 21. CDR3 length: 21 residues. The full variable domain, its missing parts supplied by reference TRBV2 and TRBJ2-7, is EPEVTQTPSHQVTQMGQEVILRCVPISNHLYFYWYRQILGQKVEFLVSFYNNEISEKSEIFDDQFSVERPDGSNFTLKIRSTKLEDSAMYFCASSGDPPGLAGALGIYEQYFGPGTRLTVT.